This TCR beta chain was identified in a study of post-analysis software for immune sequencing data. In the study overall: Courses of disease covered relapsing-remitting, secondary progressive and progressive-relapsing multiple sclerosis.

Germline CDR1 is MGHDK and CDR2 is SYGVNS. CDR3 size: 12 residues. General study findings and limits: The study found significantly lower normalized Chao1 diversity in multiple sclerosis patients than in controls. Batch-mates among the samples co-clustered strongly by F measure. Higher frequency in patients than in controls was seen for about five TRBV segments, with TRBV5-6, TRBV5-1 and TRBV20-1 among them.

The TCR beta cDNA libraries carried unique molecular identifiers. Some 500,000 cDNA molecules were recovered from an input of roughly 0.95 to 10 million T cells. Using its own MiXCR run on the PCR reads, TCRdb lists one record per CDR3 protein. In the table there are fewer than 850,000 distinct CDR3 sequences, less than 35% of which are singletons. As concerns this clonotype: Antigen: not known. Germline is not matched at one junction end, which may reflect a read error.

Sequenced material: blood. This sequence originates from a girl aged 5-17 years with multiple sclerosis. The V gene is TRBV25-1, the J gene TRBJ2-5; no firm D call. The end of the DNA fits TRBJ2-7 better, so the J call may be wrong. The CDR3 sequence is CACSEPDVEQYF. For the CDR3, the DNA is TGTGCCTGCAGTGAGCCGGATGTCGAGCAGTACTTC.